The 8 T cell receptor beta chains presented below share a single source sample, sequenced in a study of blood T cells in healthy people across ages. A J-beta primer mix and a sample-barcoded 5' primer were used in a second PCR of about 6 to 12 cycles. A single record per CDR3 protein comes from TCRdb applying MiXCR to the 5' RACE reads. The sample lists roughly 1,500,000 distinct CDR3 sequences; roughly 30% were seen once. The sequenced sample was blood. The receptor set was obtained from a woman between 25 and 40 years old in good health.

This chain uses TRBV6-1 with TRBJ2-1; perhaps TRBD1 as D (5 bases). The germline V gene has CDR1 MNHNS and CDR2 SASEGT. The length of the CDR3 is 14 residues. V was trimmed by 4 bases and J by 9 bases, leaving 16 bases between them. The CDR3, as DNA: TGTGCCAGCAGTGTCTTAATGGGGCAGGGTGAGCAGTTCTTC. Protein: CASSVLMGQGEQFF.

This clonotype was observed a handful of times. The chain is built from TRBV18 and TRBJ2-1, with a possible D match to TRBD2 (6 bases). Germline CDR1 is KGHSH and CDR2 is LQKENI. CDR3 size: 17 residues. V lost 2 bases, J lost 0 bases, and 14 bases lay in between. The CDR3 loop is CASSPGRGSSSYNEQFF. The CDR3 DNA follows: TGTGCCAGCTCACCAGGGCGGGGCTCAAGCTCCTACAATGAGCAGTTCTTC.

The chain uses TRBV27 and TRBJ1-1; 8 bases agree with TRBD1. The CDR3 extends over 16 amino acids. V lost 5 bases and J lost 3; bases outside the gene matches: 11. Germline V gene lookup returns CDR1 MNHEY and CDR2 SMNVEV (reference sequence). CDR3 amino acids: CASSPSTGEIDTEAFF. For the CDR3, the DNA is TGTGCCAGCAGTCCCTCGACAGGGGAGATCGACACTGAAGCTTTCTTT.

This clonotype was recorded a few times. The rearrangement uses TRBV4-2 and TRBJ1-1; perhaps TRBD1 as D (6 bases). Trimming left V 0 bases short and J 0 bases short, with 11 bases between. Germline V gene sequence: CDR1 LGHNA, CDR2 YNFKEQ. The length of the CDR3 is 16 residues. Here the CDR3 reads CASSQDRTAMNTEAFF. CDR3 in DNA: TGTGCCAGCAGCCAAGACCGGACAGCCATGAACACTGAAGCTTTCTTT.

The chain carries TRBV6-1 and TRBJ1-5, with D possibly matching TRBD1 (5 bases). Trimming removed 4 bases from V and 3 bases from J, with 7 bases in between. Germline CDR1 and CDR2: MNHNS and SASEGT. The CDR3 length is 13 residues. The chain's CDR3 is CASSATANQPQHF. As DNA, the CDR3 is TGTGCCAGCAGTGCGACAGCCAATCAGCCCCAGCATTTT.

This clonotype was seen more than once but under ten times. CDR3 sequence: CASSNDRSSYEQYF. In DNA, the CDR3 is TGTGCCAGCAGTAACGACAGGAGCTCCTACGAGCAGTACTTC. J is TRBJ2-7 and V is TRBV12-3 or TRBV12-4; possibly TRBD1 for D (6 bases). The CDR3 contains 14 residues. Trimming left V 5 bases short and J 0 bases short, with 11 bases between.

Ten or more counts support this clonotype. This chain connects TRBV20-1 to TRBJ1-2; D is ambiguous. V lost 4 bases to trimming and J lost 8 bases, with 14 bases between them. CDR3 length equals 12 residues. CDR1 and CDR2 from the germline V gene are DFQATT and SNEGSKA (reference sequence). The CDR3 region has the DNA TGCAGTGCTATAACTCAATCTACGGGCTACACCTTC. Protein sequence: CSAITQSTGYTF.

The chain combines TRBV7-9 with TRBJ1-4; 8 bases are shared with TRBD1. Unmatched junction bases numbered 7, after V lost 5 bases and J lost 5 bases. The CDR3 covers 15 residues. The germline V gene encodes CDR1 SEHNR and CDR2 FQNEAQ (reference sequence). The DNA of the CDR3 is TGTGCCAGCAGCGCCGGGACAGGAGCGAATGAAAAACTGTTTTTT. Its protein is CASSAGTGANEKLFF. The full variable domain, its missing parts supplied by reference TRBV7-9 and TRBJ1-4, is DTGVSQNPRHKITKRGQNVTFRCDPISEHNRLYWYRQTLGQGPEFLTYFQNEAQLEKSRLLSDRFSAERPKGSFSTLEIQRTEQGDSAMYLCASSAGTGANEKLFFGSGTQLSVL.